Listed below are T cell receptor beta chains from one sample, sequenced in a study of Tregs in tolerant kidney transplant recipients. Profiled with immunoSEQ multiplex PCR; TCRdb holds only in-frame clones, not every one. Among under 50,000 clones, about 95% were seen once, and the ten largest hold about 0.41%. Their target antigens are unknown. Sequenced: Tregs from blood cultured with allogeneic cells. The receptors were sampled from a human donor in good health. Each CDR3 is given with its conserved first and last residue. The D gene is left open where the match is weak. Expanded clones get a size class; other rows say once, few or many, or leave the size out.

d_gene | j_gene | v_gene | abundance | CDR3aa | CDR3nt
- | TRBJ1-2 | TRBV29-1 | - | CSVGGANYGYTF | TGCAGCGTGGGGGGTGCTAACTATGGCTACACCTTC
- | TRBJ2-1 | TRBV10-1 | - | CASSEGGASSYNEQFF | TGCGCCAGCAGTGAAGGTGGGGCCAGCTCCTACAATGAGCAGTTCTTC
- | TRBJ2-2 | TRBV19 | - | CASSISASSNTGELFF | TGTGCCAGTAGTATCTCGGCCAGCTCGAACACCGGGGAGCTGTTTTTT
- | TRBJ2-7 | TRBV18 | - | CASSPRPGSTSYEQYF | TGTGCCAGCTCACCACGTCCGGGTTCGACCTCCTACGAGCAGTACTTC
TRBD1 | TRBJ2-5 | TRBV4-2 | - | CASSHRDRVGQETQYF | TGTGCCAGCAGCCACCGGGACAGGGTAGGGCAAGAGACCCAGTACTTC
- | TRBJ2-1 | TRBV21-1 | - | CASSIETLAGGPYEQFF | TGTGCCAGCAGCATCGAAACCCTAGCGGGAGGGCCCTATGAGCAGTTCTTC
TRBD1 | TRBJ2-1 | TRBV7-9 | - | CASSRGQGAYDEQFF | TGTGCCAGCAGCCGTGGACAGGGGGCGTACGATGAGCAGTTCTTC
- | TRBJ2-7 | TRBV5-1 | - | CASSLGAGVYEQYF | TGCGCCAGCAGCTTGGGTGCAGGTGTCTACGAGCAGTACTTC
- | TRBJ1-2 | TRBV27 | - | CASSFRGEYGYTF | TGTGCCAGCAGTTTTAGAGGGGAGTATGGCTACACCTTC
TRBD1 | TRBJ2-5 | TRBV5-1 | - | CASSVQGSGETQYF | TGCGCCAGCAGCGTACAGGGGAGTGGAGAGACCCAGTACTTC
- | TRBJ1-1 | TRBV7-9 | - | CASSLVGVSAEAFF | TGTGCCAGCAGCTTAGTAGGCGTTAGTGCTGAAGCTTTCTTT
- | TRBJ2-1 | TRBV27 | - | CASSTHYNEQFF | TGTGCCAGCAGTACCCATTACAATGAGCAGTTCTTC
TRBD1 | TRBJ2-5 | TRBV5-1 | - | CASSRGLWETQYF | TGCGCCAGCTCCAGGGGGCTCTGGGAGACCCAGTACTTC
- | TRBJ2-7 | TRBV18 | - | CASSPGALSYEQYF | TGTGCCAGCTCACCAGGGGCCCTTTCCTACGAGCAGTACTTC
- | TRBJ2-7 | TRBV7-6 | - | CASSSLPVYEQYF | TGTGCCAGCAGCTCCCTGCCCGTCTACGAGCAGTACTTC
- | TRBJ2-3 | TRBV5-6 | - | CASSLRTGSTDTQYF | TGTGCCAGCAGCTTAAGAACAGGGAGCACAGATACGCAGTATTTT
TRBD2 | TRBJ2-1 | TRBV5-5 | - | CASSLAGVTTSYNEQFF | TGTGCCAGCAGTCTGGCGGGAGTCACCACCTCCTACAATGAGCAGTTCTTC
TRBD2 | TRBJ2-7 | TRBV29-1 | once | CSVEEGLAGGGEQYF | TGCAGCGTTGAAGAGGGACTAGCGGGAGGAGGGGAGCAGTACTTC
- | TRBJ2-3 | TRBV30 | - | CAWSWGRTSTRTDTQYF | TGTGCCTGGAGCTGGGGAAGGACCAGTACGCGCACAGATACGCAGTATTTT
- | TRBJ2-7 | TRBV10-3 | - | CAISLGTRAEQYF | TGTGCCATCAGCTTGGGCACCCGTGCTGAGCAGTACTTC
- | TRBJ2-7 | TRBV4-2 | - | CASSQDPRGYLTYEQYF | TGTGCCAGCAGCCAAGATCCCCGCGGGTACCTTACCTACGAGCAGTACTTC
- | TRBJ1-1 | TRBV29-1 | - | CSVRAGNTEAFF | TGCAGCGTTCGGGCCGGCAACACTGAAGCTTTCTTT
TRBD1 | TRBJ2-3 | TRBV7-6 | - | CASSLMTGGGTDTQYF | TGTGCCAGCAGCCTTATGACAGGGGGCGGCACAGATACGCAGTATTTT
- | TRBJ1-1 | TRBV6-5 | - | CASRRQELVNTEAFF | TGTGCCAGCAGGCGACAGGAACTGGTGAACACTGAAGCTTTCTTT
TRBD1 | TRBJ2-3 | TRBV18 | once | CASSPGQGRLPTDTQYF | TGTGCCAGCTCACCCGGACAGGGCCGACTCCCCACAGATACGCAGTATTTT
- | TRBJ2-3 | TRBV5-1 | - | CASRPRLTVSTDTQYF | TGCGCCAGCAGACCCAGACTGACAGTTAGCACAGATACGCAGTATTTT
- | TRBJ1-1 | TRBV11-2 | - | CASSPIPGSTEAFF | TGTGCCAGCAGCCCTATACCAGGGAGCACTGAAGCTTTCTTT
TRBD2 | TRBJ2-1 | TRBV29-1 | - | CSFIGLAGAYNEQFF | TGCAGCTTCATAGGACTAGCGGGAGCGTACAATGAGCAGTTCTTC
- | TRBJ1-2 | TRBV6-1 | - | CASSSGPTLDGYTF | TGTGCCAGCAGTTCGGGACCCACTTTGGATGGCTACACCTTC
- | TRBJ1-6 | TRBV7-8 | - | CASSFNSPLHF | TGTGCCAGCAGCTTTAATTCACCCCTCCACTTT
- | TRBJ1-4 | TRBV25-1 | - | CASSESSGSFVRKLFF | TGTGCCAGCAGTGAATCCTCGGGGTCCTTCGTAAGAAAACTGTTTTTT
TRBD2 | TRBJ2-4 | TRBV4-2 | - | CASSQAGGGTAKNIQYF | TGTGCCAGCAGCCAAGCGGGAGGAGGGACGGCCAAAAACATTCAGTACTTC
- | TRBJ1-1 | TRBV5-1 | - | CASSLISYRASEAFF | TGCGCCAGCAGCTTGATATCCTACAGGGCTTCGGAAGCTTTCTTT
- | TRBJ1-3 | TRBV4-1 | - | CASSHPGGSGRNTIYF | TGCGCCAGCAGCCACCCCGGGGGGTCAGGGAGAAACACCATATATTTT
- | TRBJ1-2 | TRBV11-2 | - | CASSLGAGRGYGYTF | TGTGCCAGCAGCTTAGGCGCAGGGAGAGGCTATGGCTACACCTTC
- | TRBJ2-7 | TRBV27 | - | CASSLIQGWEQYF | TGTGCCAGCAGTTTAATTCAGGGGTGGGAGCAGTACTTC
- | TRBJ2-2 | TRBV7-2 | - | CASSLQYTGELFF | TGTGCCAGCAGCTTACAGTATACCGGGGAGCTGTTTTTT
TRBD1 | TRBJ1-1 | TRBV5-1 | - | CASSLIRDSYTEAFF | TGCGCCAGCAGCTTGATCAGGGACAGTTACACTGAAGCTTTCTTT
- | TRBJ1-6 | TRBV19 | - | CASSLWTEGNSPLHF | TGTGCCAGTAGCCTCTGGACGGAGGGTAATTCACCCCTCCACTTT
- | TRBJ1-2 | TRBV4-2 | once | CASSQDLRQSYTF | TGTGCCAGCAGCCAAGATTTACGACAGTCCTACACCTTC
TRBD1 | TRBJ2-1 | TRBV19 | - | CASSIPQGGPINEQFF | TGTGCCAGTAGTATACCACAAGGGGGCCCTATCAATGAGCAGTTCTTC
- | TRBJ2-1 | TRBV27 | - | CASSLSWGYNEQFF | TGTGCCAGCAGTCTCTCATGGGGCTACAATGAGCAGTTCTTC